These 9 T cell receptor beta chains were all obtained from the same sample, sequenced in a study of blood T cell repertoires in COVID-19. The protocol was immunoSEQ multiplex PCR, while the TCRdb copy is restricted to in-frame clones and leaves out a portion. The sample holds under 200,000 clones, about 88% seen once. The specimen was peripheral blood. All receptors come from a middle-aged man with acute or convalescent COVID-19.

This clone was seen a single time. The CDR3 protein is CASSFSGGVSYEQFF. CDR3 in DNA: TGTGCCAGCAGCTTTAGCGGGGGGGTATCTTATGAGCAGTTCTTC. This chain uses TRBV7-3 with TRBJ2-1; TRBD2 aligns across 11 bases. Trimming took 3 bases from V and 8 from J; bases not matched to a gene: 6. In germline, CDR1 is SGHTA, CDR2 FQGTGA. The CDR3 totals 15 residues.

The chain uses TRBV7-2 and TRBJ1-6, with TRBD1 matching 7 bases. CDR1 and CDR2 (germline): SGHTA, FQGNSA. Trimming at V came to 5 bases and at J to 14 bases, leaving 9 bases not matched to a gene. This CDR3 is 13 amino acids long. CDR3 DNA: TGTGCCAGCAGCCGCCGGGACAGTCGCACCCTCCACTTT. Encoded protein: CASSRRDSRTLHF.

V is TRBV7-9 and J is TRBJ1-3, with TRBD1 matching 8 bases. CDR1 and CDR2 from the germline V gene are SEHNR and FQNEAQ (reference sequence). The CDR3 loop spans 15 amino acids. The V gene end was trimmed by 1 base and the J gene end by 5 bases; junction bases not matched to a gene: 4. CDR3 in DNA: TGTGCCAGCAGCTTAGGCCAGGGGGCCCGAAACACCATATATTTT. This encodes CASSLGQGARNTIYF.

The chain uses TRBV6-5 and TRBJ2-7; D ambiguous. This CDR3 contains 14 residues. Germline loops: CDR1 MNHEY, CDR2 SVGAGI. V lost 8 bases and J 3 bases, leaving 17 bases between the germline ends. For the CDR3, the DNA is TGTGCCAGCCTGAGTGGTCTCCTCCGCTACGAGCAGTACTTC. It is translated as CASLSGLLRYEQYF.

The rearrangement uses TRBV9 and TRBJ2-2, with 8 bases matching TRBD2. The CDR3 loop spans 16 amino acids. CDR1 is SGDLS, CDR2 YYNGEE, per germline. V dropped 2 bases and J dropped 3; count of bases not matched to a gene: 6. The CDR3 sequence: CASSVRGARDTGELFF. CDR3 nucleotides: TGTGCCAGCAGCGTGCGGGGGGCGAGGGACACCGGGGAGCTGTTTTTT.

The gene calls are TRBV7-9 and TRBJ2-7, with 8 positions matching TRBD1. The CDR3 consists of 18 residues. Germline loops: CDR1 SEHNR, CDR2 FQNEAQ (reference sequence). Unmatched junction bases numbered 19, after V lost 5 bases and J lost 4 bases. This CDR3 is CASSDQGQGPTYTYEQYF. DNA of the CDR3: TGTGCCAGCAGCGACCAAGGACAGGGACCAACTTACACGTACGAGCAGTACTTC. The whole variable domain, filled in from reference TRBV7-9 and TRBJ2-7, reads DTGVSQNPRHKITKRGQNVTFRCDPISEHNRLYWYRQTLGQGPEFLTYFQNEAQLEKSRLLSDRFSAERPKGSFSTLEIQRTEQGDSAMYLCASSDQGQGPTYTYEQYFGPGTRLTVT.

Only one count was recorded for this clone. The V call is TRBV7-3, the J call TRBJ2-3; tentative D call: TRBD1 (6 bases). V lost 10 bases, J lost 5 bases, and 22 bases lay in between. CDR1 and CDR2 from the germline V gene are SGHTA and FQGTGA. This CDR3 comprises 15 residues. For the CDR3, the DNA is TGTGCCACCTTCGATAAGGGGGAAGGAGGAGATACGCAGTATTTT. Its translation is CATFDKGEGGDTQYF.

The chain couples TRBV10-3 to TRBJ2-7; the match to TRBD1 covers 8 bases. The CDR3 has 15 amino acids. V shed 6 bases and J 7 bases; nucleotides not matched to a gene: 14. Germline V gene sequence: CDR1 ENHRY, CDR2 SYGVKD. This chain's CDR3 is CAISALTTDRGEQYF. CDR3 nucleotide sequence: TGTGCCATCAGCGCCCTCACGACAGACAGGGGTGAGCAGTACTTC.

The CDR3 bases are TGTGCCAGTAGTGACAGGGAAGTATTTGCTTTCTTT. Translated, it gives CASSDREVFAFF. The chain carries TRBV19 and TRBJ1-1, with 7 bases lining up with TRBD1. The CDR3 loop spans 12 amino acids. The V and J ends lost 5 bases and 11 bases, in that order; junction bases with no gene match: 8. From germline, CDR1 is LNHDA and CDR2 SQIVND (reference sequence).